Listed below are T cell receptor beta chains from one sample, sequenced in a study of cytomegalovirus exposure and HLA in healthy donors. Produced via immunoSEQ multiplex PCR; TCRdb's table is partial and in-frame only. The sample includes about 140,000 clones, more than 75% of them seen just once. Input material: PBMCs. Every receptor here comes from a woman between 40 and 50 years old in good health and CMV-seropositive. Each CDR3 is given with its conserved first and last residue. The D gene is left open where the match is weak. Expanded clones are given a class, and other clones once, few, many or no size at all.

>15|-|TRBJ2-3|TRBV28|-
TGTGCCAGCAGTTCCAGGGGTACGAGCACAGATACGCAGTATTTT
CASSSRGTSTDTQYF
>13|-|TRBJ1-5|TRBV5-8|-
TGTGCCAGCAGCTTCCAAGCGGATCAGCCCCAGCATTTT
CASSFQADQPQHF
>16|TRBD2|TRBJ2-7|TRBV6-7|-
TGTGCCAGCAGTTACCGCGGGGCGGGAGGCAGTGACGAGCAGTACTTC
CASSYRGAGGSDEQYF
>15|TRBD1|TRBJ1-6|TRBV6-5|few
TGTGCCAGCAGTTACATGGGACAGGGAAGTTCACCCCTCCACTTT
CASSYMGQGSSPLHF
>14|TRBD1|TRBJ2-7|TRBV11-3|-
TGTGCCAGCAGCCCCAGACAGGGGGGCTACGAGCAGTACTTC
CASSPRQGGYEQYF
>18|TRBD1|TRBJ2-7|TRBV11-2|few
TGTGCCAGCAGCTTAGATAGGTCTTCTGGGACAGGGAGTTACGAGCAGTACTTC
CASSLDRSSGTGSYEQYF
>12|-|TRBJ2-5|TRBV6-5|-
TGTGCCAGCAGAACCAGAGGGGAGACCCAGTACTTC
CASRTRGETQYF
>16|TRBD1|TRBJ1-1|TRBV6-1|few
TGTGCCAGCAGTGAACGGGGGACAGGGGGAATCGCTAGGGCTTTCTTT
CASSERGTGGIARAFF
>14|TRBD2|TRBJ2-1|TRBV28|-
TGTGCCAGCAATCTAGCGGGAGGGCCGCGGGAGCAGTTCTTC
CASNLAGGPREQFF
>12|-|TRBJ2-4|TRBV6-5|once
TGTGCCAGCAGTGAAGGAGGAACCATTCAGTACTTC
CASSEGGTIQYF
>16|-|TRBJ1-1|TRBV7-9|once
TGTTCCAGCAGCCCAAGTGGGACTCAATGGCACACTGAAGCTTTCTTT
CSSSPSGTQWHTEAFF
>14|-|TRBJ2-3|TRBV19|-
TGTGCCAGTAGTTCCATCGGGGGCACAGATACGCAGTATTTT
CASSSIGGTDTQYF
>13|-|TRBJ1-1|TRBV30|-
TGTGCCTGGAGGCAAGGGAGGAACACTGAAGCTTTCTTT
CAWRQGRNTEAFF
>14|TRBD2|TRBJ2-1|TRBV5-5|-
TGTGCCAGCAGTGGGCGGGAGCTGTACAATGAGCAGTTCTTC
CASSGRELYNEQFF
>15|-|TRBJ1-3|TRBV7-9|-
TGTGCCAGCAGCTTTGGGCCCCTCTCTGGAAACACCATATATTTT
CASSFGPLSGNTIYF
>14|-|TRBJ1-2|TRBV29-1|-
TGCAGCGTTGCCTCCCCCCAGGTCACCGGTGGCTACACCTTC
CSVASPQVTGGYTF
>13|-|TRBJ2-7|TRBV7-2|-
TGTGCCAGCAGCCCTCGAGGGGGCTACGAGCAGTACTTC
CASSPRGGYEQYF
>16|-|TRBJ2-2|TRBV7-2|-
TGTGCCAGCAGCTTAGCCCACTCAAGGGACACCGGGGAGCTGTTCTTT
CASSLAHSRDTGELFF
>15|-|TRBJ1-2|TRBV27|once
TGTGCCAGCAGTTTATCTCGTGGAGATCTAAATGGCTACACCTTC
CASSLSRGDLNGYTF
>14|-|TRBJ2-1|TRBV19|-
TGTGCCAGTAACCAGGACAGCGGCTACAATGAGCAGTTCTTC
CASNQDSGYNEQFF
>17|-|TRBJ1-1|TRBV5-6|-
TGTGCCAGCAGCTTGGCCGGGAGAAGTGGGGTAGCCACTGAAGCTTTCTTT
CASSLAGRSGVATEAFF
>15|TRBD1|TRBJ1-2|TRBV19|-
TGTGCCAGTAGTATAGGACGACAGGGGTACTATGGCTACACCTTC
CASSIGRQGYYGYTF
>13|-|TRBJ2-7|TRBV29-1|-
TGCAGCGTTTCGACAGCCCTGGGCTACGAGCAGTACTTC
CSVSTALGYEQYF
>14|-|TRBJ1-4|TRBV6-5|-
TGTGCCAGCAGTTACTCGCCTCAGGGTAGAAAACTGTTTTTT
CASSYSPQGRKLFF
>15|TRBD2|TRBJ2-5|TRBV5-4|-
TGTGCCAGCAGCCAGACTAGCGGGAGGTCGGAGACCCAGTACTTC
CASSQTSGRSETQYF
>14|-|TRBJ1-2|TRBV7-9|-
TGTGCAGCAGGGAAGGGAAATGTCCGCTATGGCTACACCTTC
CAAGKGNVRYGYTF
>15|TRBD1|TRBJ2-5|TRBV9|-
TGTGCCAGCAGCGCCTGGACAGGGGGCGAGGAGACCCAGTACTTC
CASSAWTGGEETQYF
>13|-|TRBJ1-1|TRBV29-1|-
TGCAGCGCGACCCGGGATTGGGACACTGAAGCTTTCTTT
CSATRDWDTEAFF
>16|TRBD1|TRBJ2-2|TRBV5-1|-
TGCGCCAGCAGCTTGGGGGGACAGGGGATCACCGGGGAGCTGTTTTTT
CASSLGGQGITGELFF
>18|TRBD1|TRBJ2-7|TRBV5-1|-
TGCGCCAGCAGCCCTCACCCCTTAGGACAGGCAAGCTCCTACGAGCAGTACTTC
CASSPHPLGQASSYEQYF
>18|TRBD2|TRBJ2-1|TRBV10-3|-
TGTGCCATCAGTACAAACACCGGGACTAGCGGGAGTCAGAATGAGCAGTTCTTC
CAISTNTGTSGSQNEQFF
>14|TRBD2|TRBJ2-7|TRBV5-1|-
TGCGCCAGCAGCGTTGGACTAGCGGGCGCCGAGCAGTACTTC
CASSVGLAGAEQYF
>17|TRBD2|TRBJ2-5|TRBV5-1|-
TGCGCCAGCAGCCCGGGGACTAGCGGGAGGTTGCAAGAGACCCAGTACTTC
CASSPGTSGRLQETQYF
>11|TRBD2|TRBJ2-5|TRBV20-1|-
TGCAGTGCTCCGGGGGGACCGACCCAGTACTTC
CSAPGGPTQYF
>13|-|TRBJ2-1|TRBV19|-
TGTGCCAGTAGGGTGACGGGAACCAGCGAGCAGTTCTTC
CASRVTGTSEQFF
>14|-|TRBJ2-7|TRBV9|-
TGTGCCAGCAGCGTAGGGCAGGGTGGGTACGAGCAGTACTTC
CASSVGQGGYEQYF
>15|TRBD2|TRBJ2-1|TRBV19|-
TGTGCCAGTAGTCCTAGCGGGAGTATCTACAATGAGCAGTTCTTC
CASSPSGSIYNEQFF
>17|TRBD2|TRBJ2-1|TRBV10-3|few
TGTGCCACGGTCGGGACTAGCGGGAGGAGCTCCTACAATGAGCAGTTCTTC
CATVGTSGRSSYNEQFF
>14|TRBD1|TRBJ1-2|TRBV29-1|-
TGCAGCGTTGAAGGGACAGGGGGTGGCTATGGCTACACCTTC
CSVEGTGGGYGYTF
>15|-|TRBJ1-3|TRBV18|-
TGTGCCAGCTCACCACCTGTAGCGTCTGGAAACACCATATATTTT
CASSPPVASGNTIYF
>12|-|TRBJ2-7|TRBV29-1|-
TGCAGCGTTGAAGTTGCGGATTACGAGCAGTACTTC
CSVEVADYEQYF
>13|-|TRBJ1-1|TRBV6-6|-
TGTGCCAGCGAGGATCAGGGGTACACTGAAGCTTTCTTT
CASEDQGYTEAFF
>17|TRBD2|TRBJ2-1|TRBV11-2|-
TGTGCCAGCAGCGCGAGCCGGGGCGGGAGGGCCTACAATGAGCAGTTCTTC
CASSASRGGRAYNEQFF
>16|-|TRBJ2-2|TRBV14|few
TGTGCCAGCAGCCCGTTCGGGGAACGGGACACCGGGGAGCTGTTTTTT
CASSPFGERDTGELFF
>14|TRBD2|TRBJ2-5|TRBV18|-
TGTGCCAGCTCACCCTCGGGACTAGCAGAGACCCAGTACTTC
CASSPSGLAETQYF
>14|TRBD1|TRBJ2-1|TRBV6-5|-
TGTGCCAGCAGTGGGGACAGGGAGGTCAATGAGCAGTTCTTC
CASSGDREVNEQFF
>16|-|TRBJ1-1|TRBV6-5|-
TGTGCCAGCAGTTACTCGAACAGAGGGGGTGGCACTGAAGCTTTCTTT
CASSYSNRGGGTEAFF
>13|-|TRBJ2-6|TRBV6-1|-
TGTGCCAGCGGAGTCTCTGGGGCCAACGTCCTGACTTTC
CASGVSGANVLTF
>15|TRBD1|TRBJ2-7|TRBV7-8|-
TGTGCCAGCAGCCCCCGGACAGGTCCCTCCTACGAGCAGTACTTC
CASSPRTGPSYEQYF
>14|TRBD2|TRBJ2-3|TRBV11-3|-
TGTGCCAGCAGCTTAGGAAACGGGGGGGATACGCAGTATTTT
CASSLGNGGDTQYF
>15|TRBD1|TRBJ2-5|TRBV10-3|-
TGTGCCATCAGTGAGTCACGGGACAGGGGAGAGACCCAGTACTTC
CAISESRDRGETQYF